These 22 T cell receptor beta chains share one sample of origin, sequenced in a study of beta chain features in type 1 diabetes. Study-wide results and limits: Researchers report that Type 1 diabetes patients had moderately but significantly shorter TCRB CDR3s across all four CD4+ subsets.

TCRB transcripts that were expressed got sequenced, as all of the isolated RNA had been reverse transcribed. Profiled with immunoSEQ multiplex PCR; TCRdb holds only in-frame clones, not every one. The sample holds roughly 350,000 clones; around a tenth are singletons and the top ten take around 0.66%. These receptors' targets are unknown. Sequencing used central memory CD4+ T cells from blood. Receptor source: a man younger than 45 with type 1 diabetes.

V is TRBV28 and J is TRBJ2-7, with unresolved D. With 6 bases removed from V and 5 bases from J, the gap between germline ends came to 11 bases. CDR3 length: 12 residues. The germline gives CDR1 MDHEN, CDR2 SYDVKM. CDR3 protein: CASRGYLDEQYF. CDR3 DNA sequence: TGTGCCAGCAGAGGATACTTAGACGAGCAGTACTTC.

The table lists this clone with a few counts. The V call is TRBV11-2, the J call TRBJ2-5; no firm D call. This CDR3 has 12 residues. V lost 5 bases, J lost 4 bases, and 8 bases lay in between. The germline V gene has CDR1 SGHAT and CDR2 FQNNGV. The chain's CDR3 is CASSQSGETQYF. DNA of the CDR3: TGTGCCAGCAGCCAGTCGGGAGAGACCCAGTACTTC.

This clone came up a few times. Here the CDR3 DNA reads TGTGCCAGCAACCACGGGGCGGGATCGGGTAGGGAGCAGTACTTC. Translation: CASNHGAGSGREQYF. The chain carries TRBV6-6 and TRBJ2-7; D possibly corresponds to TRBD2 (6 bases). The CDR3 is 15 residues long. CDR1 is MNHNY and CDR2 is SVGAGI in the germline V gene (reference sequence). The ends were cut back, 7 bases at V and 7 bases at J, with 23 bases in the middle.

This clone was observed a handful of times. This sequence joins TRBV30 and TRBJ2-1; TRBD2 matches at 10 bases. This CDR3 is 14 amino acids long. The germline CDR1 and CDR2 sequences are GTSNPN and SVGIG (reference sequence). V shed 4 bases and J 4 bases; nucleotides not matched to a gene: 4. Here the CDR3 DNA reads TGTGCCTGGACCGGGACTAGCGATTACAATGAGCAGTTCTTC. This translates into CAWTGTSDYNEQFF.

This clone was seen a few times. The genes are TRBV5-4 and TRBJ2-7; the D gene is possibly TRBD2 (6 bases). Between the trimmed V and J ends, which lost 5 bases and 1 base, there was a span of 16 bases. CDR1 SGHNT and CDR2 YYREEE come from the germline V gene (reference sequence). This CDR3 contains 15 residues. CDR3 sequence reads: CASSLRDFSSYEQYF. CDR3 nucleotide sequence: TGTGCCAGCAGTCTACGGGACTTTTCTTCCTACGAGCAGTACTTC.

In its sample, this clone was seen many times. V and J are TRBV19 and TRBJ1-4, with 7 positions matching TRBD1. Per the germline V gene, CDR1 is LNHDA and CDR2 is SQIVND (reference sequence). The CDR3 totals 14 residues. Trimming removed 7 bases from V and 5 bases from J; junction bases left unmatched: 7. CDR3 nucleotides: TGTGCCAGTAATCAGGACAGGCAGAATGAAAAACTGTTTTTT. Its translation: CASNQDRQNEKLFF.

This clone appeared a few times. An end of the junction differs from the germline gene, which may be a read error. This chain joins TRBV6-1 and TRBJ2-7; TRBD1 matches at 7 bases. CDR3 size: 13 residues. CDR1 and CDR2 from the germline V gene are MNHNS and SASEGT. This CDR3 reads CASSEGGRQPRYF. The CDR3 region has the DNA TGTGCCAGCAGCGAAGGGGGCCGGCAACCGAGGTACTTC.

A few counts support this clone. This chain uses TRBV7-9 with TRBJ1-2, with 10 bases identical to TRBD1. Per the germline V gene, CDR1 is SEHNR and CDR2 is FQNEAQ (reference sequence). V trimming: 5 bases; J trimming: 3 bases; junction bases outside the gene matches: 3. The CDR3 spans 14 residues. In nucleotides, the CDR3 is TGTGCCAGCAGCCCCGGGACAGGGGACTATGGCTACACCTTC. This encodes CASSPGTGDYGYTF.

In this sample, this clone turned up a few times. The rearrangement uses TRBV6-5 and TRBJ1-2; D possibly corresponds to TRBD1 (6 bases). V lost 6 bases, J lost 5 bases, and 13 bases lay in between. This CDR3 is built from 13 residues. The germline V gene has CDR1 MNHEY and CDR2 SVGAGI. This CDR3 reads CASRPGERYGYTF. CDR3 in DNA: TGTGCCAGCAGACCAGGGGAGAGGTATGGCTACACCTTC.

Ten or more counts support this clone. The J gene is TRBJ2-3, the V gene TRBV10-3; 10 bases are a match to TRBD2. Germline CDR1 ENHRY, CDR2 SYGVKD. Trimming took 3 bases from V and 6 from J; bases not matched to a gene: 6. The CDR3 consists of 15 residues. The CDR3 here is CAISDALAGADTQYF. In DNA form, the CDR3 reads TGTGCCATCAGTGATGCGCTAGCGGGAGCTGATACGCAGTATTTT.

The chain is built from TRBV11-2 and TRBJ1-1; 9 bases match TRBD1. CDR3 size: 16 residues. After removal of 3 bases from V and 7 bases from J, the junction contained 12 bases not matched to a gene. Germline lookup yields CDR1 SGHAT and CDR2 FQNNGV. The CDR3 is CASSFPQGAARDEAFF. In nucleotides, the CDR3 is TGTGCCAGCAGCTTCCCACAGGGGGCTGCCAGGGATGAAGCTTTCTTT.

The genes are TRBV27 and TRBJ2-5; 8 bases match TRBD1. The germline V gene has CDR1 MNHEY and CDR2 SMNVEV (reference sequence). With V trimmed by 0 bases and J by 2 bases, 2 bases remained unmatched. The CDR3 consists of 15 residues. The CDR3 nucleotides are TGTGCCAGCAGTTTATCTCACAGGGGGCAAGAGACCCAGTACTTC. Protein sequence: CASSLSHRGQETQYF.

This clone was detected many times. This rearrangement joins TRBV6-5 to TRBJ2-5; 8 bases are shared with TRBD1. CDR1 is MNHEY and CDR2 is SVGAGI in the germline V gene. This CDR3 comprises 14 residues. Losses at the gene ends were 8 bases for V and 5 bases for J; bases not matched to a gene: 10. The CDR3 DNA follows: TGTGCCAGCCTTAGGGGGCAGGGGGCCGAGACCCAGTACTTC. The encoded protein is CASLRGQGAETQYF.

This clone has only a few counts. V usage is TRBV6-5 and J usage is TRBJ2-7; TRBD1 agrees at 8 bases. The CDR3 has 15 residues. Germline lookup yields CDR1 MNHEY and CDR2 SVGAGI. V gave up 5 bases and J gave up 3 bases; unmatched junction bases: 9. The CDR3 DNA reads as TGTGCCAGCAGTCTATCCCCGGGACAGGTCTACGAGCAGTACTTC. This translates into CASSLSPGQVYEQYF.

A few counts support this clone. The rearrangement links TRBV6-1 to TRBJ2-1, with D perhaps TRBD1 (6 bases). Per the germline V gene, CDR1 is MNHNS and CDR2 is SASEGT. CDR3 length: 13 amino acids. V lost 7 bases to trimming and J lost 10 bases, with 17 bases between them. CDR3 sequence: CASNNILGAEQFF. CDR3 nucleotides: TGTGCCAGCAATAATATTCTGGGGGCAGAGCAGTTCTTC.

The sample holds a few counts of this clone. The chain links TRBV5-1 to TRBJ2-1, with no clear D. Germline values: CDR1 SGHRS, CDR2 YFSETQ. V was cut by 0 bases and J by 0 bases, with 7 bases left in between. This CDR3 is built from 15 residues. CDR3 loop: CASSLGPDSYNEQFF. The CDR3 DNA reads as TGCGCCAGCAGCTTGGGACCCGACTCCTACAATGAGCAGTTCTTC.

The chain uses TRBV5-1 and TRBJ2-7; D is unresolved. V was pared by 4 bases and J by 2 bases, with 16 bases between. In germline, CDR1 is SGHRS, CDR2 YFSETQ. This CDR3 spans 15 amino acids. In DNA, the CDR3 is TGCGCCAGCAGCCCGGAACAAGGATCAACCTACGAGCAGTACTTC. This codes for CASSPEQGSTYEQYF.

This clone has more than one count but fewer than ten. The chain uses TRBV4-3 and TRBJ2-1; 7 nucleotides align to TRBD2. This CDR3 region has 18 residues. The trim removed 1 base at V and 1 base at J, leaving 10 bases unmatched. Germline CDR1 is LGHNA and CDR2 is YSLEER. As DNA, the CDR3 is TGCGCCAGCAGCCAAGGGAGGGGTAGCGGGTCATCCTACAATGAGCAGTTCTTC. This sequence encodes CASSQGRGSGSSYNEQFF.

The table lists this clone with a few counts. The chain combines TRBV15 with TRBJ2-1; 10 bases align to TRBD1. There are 15 residues in the CDR3. Per germline, CDR1 LNHNV and CDR2 YYDKDF (reference sequence). After removal of 0 bases from V and 6 bases from J, the junction contained 2 bases not matched to a gene. CDR3: CATSREGDRGNEQFF. CDR3 DNA: TGTGCCACCAGCAGAGAGGGGGACAGGGGCAATGAGCAGTTCTTC.

This clone appeared many times. The chain recombines TRBV6-1 with TRBJ2-1, with D possibly matching TRBD2 (6 bases). V was clipped by 3 bases and J by 12 bases, with 9 bases between them. The CDR3 totals 11 residues. The V gene's germline CDR1 is MNHNS and CDR2 SASEGT. The chain's CDR3 is CASSEGGMQFF. The DNA for the CDR3 is TGTGCCAGCAGTGAGGGCGGGATGCAGTTCTTC.

V gene TRBV28 combines with J gene TRBJ1-3; D not resolved. Germline V gene lookup returns CDR1 MDHEN and CDR2 SYDVKM. This CDR3 has 11 amino acids. The V end was cut by 1 base, the J end by 8 bases, with 3 bases between. This CDR3 is CASSLFDTIYF. In nucleotides, the CDR3 is TGTGCCAGCAGTTTATTTGACACCATATATTTT.

This clone came up many times. The chain is built from TRBV7-2 and TRBJ1-1; unclear D gene. The CDR3 has 12 residues. V was pared by 8 bases and J by 5 bases, with 12 bases between. Germline CDR1 reads SGHTA; CDR2 reads FQGNSA. The CDR3: CASQLVGTEAFF. CDR3 DNA sequence: TGTGCCAGCCAACTCGTGGGTACTGAAGCTTTCTTT.